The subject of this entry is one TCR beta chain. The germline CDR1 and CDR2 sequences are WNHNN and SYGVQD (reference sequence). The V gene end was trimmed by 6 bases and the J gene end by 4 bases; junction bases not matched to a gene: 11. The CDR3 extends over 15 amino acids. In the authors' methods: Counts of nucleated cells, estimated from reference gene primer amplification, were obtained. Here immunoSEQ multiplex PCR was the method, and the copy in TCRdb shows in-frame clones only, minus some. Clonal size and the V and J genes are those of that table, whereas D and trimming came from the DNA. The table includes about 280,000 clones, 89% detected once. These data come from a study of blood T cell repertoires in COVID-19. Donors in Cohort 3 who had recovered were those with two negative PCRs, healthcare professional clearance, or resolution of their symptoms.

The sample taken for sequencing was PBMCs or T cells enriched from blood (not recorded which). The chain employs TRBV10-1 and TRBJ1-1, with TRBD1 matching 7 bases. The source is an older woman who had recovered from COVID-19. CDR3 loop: CASSNEPTGFTEAFF. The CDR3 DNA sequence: TGCGCCAGCAGCAACGAGCCGACAGGGTTCACTGAAGCTTTCTTT.